One and the same sample provided the 2 T cell receptor beta chains below, sequenced in a study of T-cell memory formation after mild COVID-19. TCRdb reprocessed the 5' RACE reads with MiXCR, giving one entry per CDR3 protein. Here the sample spans about 13,000 distinct CDR3 sequences, about 16% being singletons. The sequencing input was PBMCs or a T cell subset sorted from them (not recorded which). The receptors stem from a man aged 18 to 30 who had mild COVID-19 (a few samples of this study predate the infection). Cell type and time point are not known.

This chain connects TRBV18 to TRBJ1-5; D not resolved. V gave up 2 bases and J gave up 0 bases, with 11 bases separating them. This CDR3 is built from 16 residues. Looked up from germline, CDR1 is KGHSH and CDR2 is LQKENI. Here the CDR3 reads CASSPAGLYSNQPQHF. The CDR3 DNA reads as TGTGCCAGCTCACCAGCTGGCCTATATAGCAATCAGCCCCAGCATTTT.

This clonotype occurred many times. This chain joins TRBV27 and TRBJ1-2; D perhaps matches TRBD1 (5 bases). The CDR3 spans 13 residues. V was cut by 4 bases and J by 2 bases, with 8 bases left in between. CDR1 and CDR2 from the germline V gene are MNHEY and SMNVEV (reference sequence). The CDR3 DNA reads as TGTGCCAGCAGTTGGGGCGTAAACTATGGCTACACCTTC. Protein product: CASSWGVNYGYTF.